The present entry profiles one T cell receptor (beta chain) with its context. The method was immunoSEQ multiplex PCR; TCRdb's version includes in-frame clones alone and lacks a portion of them. The sample has 75,000 to 100,000 clones, 91% seen once. This specimen comes from a study of T cell changes during pregnancy in multiple sclerosis. The CDR3 length is 15 residues. The germline CDR1 and CDR2 sequences are SGDLS and YYNGEE. Between the trimmed V and J ends, which lost 0 bases and 2 bases, there was a span of 9 bases. The rearrangement links TRBV9 to TRBJ2-1, with D possibly matching TRBD2 (5 bases). Sample: peripheral blood, taken after pregnancy. This TCR was sampled from a female donor in good health, enrolled as a control in a pregnancy study. CDR3 sequence: CASSVAGVAYNEQFF. Written as DNA, the CDR3 is TGTGCCAGCAGCGTAGCCGGGGTGGCCTACAATGAGCAGTTCTTC.